This T cell receptor (beta chain) is from a study of T-cell memory formation after mild COVID-19 (dated by TCRdb to the early 2020s). With respect to the entire study: TCR sequence clusters from the two donors were found to be largely donor specific. In two donors, T-cell clones that expanded and contracted after mild COVID-19 were followed by sequencing TCRalpha and TCRbeta repertoires longitudinally. The cohort comprised two young, previously healthy adult volunteers, one female and one male. On the study overall, not on this receptor specifically: SARS-CoV-2 specificity was not confirmed for the second-wave clones peaking on day 37. The detection of some responding clones in pre-infection memory suggests that pre-existing cross-reactive memory T cells joined the SARS-CoV-2 response. Only a couple of mild cases were covered in the study, and larger cohorts including severe cases with pre-infection samples were considered necessary. Contracting CD4+ clones turned up mainly in the CM and EM memory subsets, whereas EMRA was where CD8+ clones were enriched. Balanced CD4/CD8 phenotypes were observed for clones contracting from day 15 to 85, whereas a bias towards CD4+ was observed for a second wave of clones expanding from day 15 to 37.

The CDR3 starts with the cysteine, ends with the phenylalanine, and has 12 residues. The read is trimmed to its CDR3 DNA, 36 bases read in frame from base 1. V loses 1 base of germline sequence and J loses 8 bases, and the interval between the two ends is 8 bases. For CDR1 and CDR2, the germline V gene lists SGHTA and FQGNSA. Ficoll-Paque density gradient centrifugation was used to isolate PBMCs. TCRdb lists the instrument as Illumina NovaSeq 6000. Using 5'RACE with constant-segment primers, TCRalpha and TCRbeta cDNA libraries were constructed, with sample barcodes and unique molecular identifiers added in the process. Trizol reagent was used to extract RNA from every sample. Libraries were amplified in two PCR steps, with a second sample barcode and Illumina TruSeq adapters added in the second step. Libraries were sequenced on an Illumina NovaSeq with 2 x 150 bp paired-end reads. The original pipeline was this. Reads were demultiplexed and collapsed into UMI-guided consensus sequences with migec v1.2.7. Using mixcr v2.1.11, UMI consensuses were aligned to TRA and TRB V and J templates and then assembled into clonotypes. Expanded or contracted clonotypes were those called significant by both edgeR and NoisET, with noise models trained on biological replicates. edgeR calls used a false discovery rate-adjusted p below 0.01 and a log2 fold-change threshold of 1. PCA with hierarchical clustering of max-normalized trajectories of the 1000 most abundant clonotypes was used as exploratory dynamics analysis. Separately sequenced CD4+ and CD8+ repertoires were used to assign the CD4 or CD8 phenotype of responding clones. The public reads were reprocessed in TCRdb via fastp at Q25 and MiXCR, keeping in-frame beta chains. CDR3 protein sequences are deduplicated, and each keeps its most common genes and DNA. For this entry, the V and J calls and clone size follow TCRdb and not the study's own pipeline. For this sample the table gives around 310,000 distinct CDR3 sequences, of which roughly an eighth were detected only once. The top ten constitute roughly a fifth of the sample.

Concerning this clonotype: Its recognized antigen is unknown. Per-base quality was not reported, and no clone a single base away is much larger than it.

This chain is built from TRBV7-2 and TRBJ1-2; no D gene is confidently identified. The sequence came from a man between 18 and 29 years old who had mild COVID-19 (a few samples of this study predate the infection). The sample titles of this study are shuffled in the database, so cell type and time point are left out; the donor was told from shared clones. Sample: PBMCs or a T cell subset sorted from them (not recorded which). The CDR3 region has the sequence CASSLVSSGYTF. The DNA reads as follows: TGTGCCAGCAGCTTAGTGTCCTCGGGCTACACCTTC.